Included here is one TCR beta chain sequence, with context. Its target is not known. The data originate from a study of identical twins. Broader study findings: Those out-of-frame alpha sequences shared by twins showed an excess of low generation probability. Out-of-frame beta chain sequences displayed weaker excess sharing between twins. A lower insertion count was a feature of abundant cord blood beta clonotypes, with no such feature in memory repertoires.

This CDR3 is 15 amino acids long. Germline V gives CDR1 SGDLS, CDR2 YYNGEE. V was trimmed by 4 bases and J by 2 bases, leaving 16 bases between them. A universal primer site was incorporated via template switching, and the cDNA contained unique molecular identifiers. TCRdb reprocessed the 5' RACE reads via MiXCR and lists one record per CDR3 protein. The table records approximately 500,000 distinct CDR3 sequences, around 15% of them present only once. The sample also formed part of further work on yellow fever vaccine responses in identical twins.

The sequenced material came from CD4+ T cells sorted from blood. This receptor was taken from a woman aged 18-29 years in good health. The rearrangement uses TRBV9 and TRBJ2-7; D is undetermined. CDR3 sequence (DNA): TGTGCCAGCAGCCCCCGGGTTGGCTGGACCTACGAGCAGTACTTC. It is translated as CASSPRVGWTYEQYF. The variable domain in full, completed from reference TRBV9 and TRBJ2-7, reads DSGVTQTPKHLITATGQRVTLRCSPRSGDLSVYWYQQSLDQGLQFLIQYYNGEERAKGNILERFSAQQFPDLHSELNLSSLELGDSALYFCASSPRVGWTYEQYFGPGTRLTVT.